One and the same sample provided the 22 T cell receptor beta chains below, sequenced in a study of molecular identifiers for immune sequencing clone quantification. TCRdb reanalysed the PCR reads using MiXCR and keeps one entry per CDR3 protein. There are about 97,000 distinct CDR3 sequences in the sample; around 24% occur only once, and about 0.99% lies in the top ten. Sequencing used naive CD8+ T cells from blood, with Jurkat cell RNA spiked in. Subset described: FACS-sorted CD8+CD4-CCR7+CD45RA+ naive T cells. The receptors were sampled from a human donor in good health. Some libraries in this study had Jurkat cell RNA spiked in.

The chain couples TRBV7-9 to TRBJ2-4; D may be TRBD1 or TRBD2 (5 bases each). The germline CDR1 and CDR2 sequences are SEHNR and FQNEAQ (reference sequence). The CDR3 runs 14 residues. Trimming removed 5 bases at V and 4 bases at J, with 12 bases between. The CDR3 reads CASSPGAGKNIQYF. The CDR3 DNA sequence: TGTGCCAGCAGCCCCGGGGCAGGGAAAAACATTCAGTACTTC.

V is TRBV7-9 and J is TRBJ2-3; TRBD2 aligns across 13 bases. The CDR3 contains 15 residues. Germline CDR1 reads SEHNR; CDR2 reads FQNEAQ (reference sequence). Losses at the gene ends were 5 bases for V and 4 bases for J; bases not matched to a gene: 3. CDR3 in amino acids: CASSQLAGGSDTQYF. For the CDR3, the DNA is TGTGCCAGCAGCCAACTAGCGGGAGGGTCAGATACGCAGTATTTT.

This clonotype was detected only a few times. The chain has TRBV2 and TRBJ2-7; no definite D call. The CDR3 loop spans 11 amino acids. The germline V gene has CDR1 SNHLY and CDR2 FYNNEI. V lost 6 bases, J lost 4 bases, and 7 bases lay in between. The chain's CDR3 is CASRFTYEQYF. Written as DNA, the CDR3 is TGTGCCAGCAGATTTACGTACGAGCAGTACTTC. Together with reference TRBV2 and TRBJ2-7, the CDR3 gives the full variable domain: EPEVTQTPSHQVTQMGQEVILRCVPISNHLYFYWYRQILGQKVEFLVSFYNNEISEKSEIFDDQFSVERPDGSNFTLKIRSTKLEDSAMYFCASRFTYEQYFGPGTRLTVT.

This clonotype was seen a handful of times. The V gene is TRBV27, the J gene TRBJ2-7; 7 bases are a match to TRBD1. V was clipped by 3 bases and J by 3 bases; unmatched bases: 8. The CDR3 covers 15 residues. The V gene's germline CDR1 is MNHEY and CDR2 SMNVEV (reference sequence). The chain's CDR3 is CASSFRGGAGYEQYF. CDR3 bases: TGTGCCAGCAGTTTCCGAGGGGGCGCAGGCTACGAGCAGTACTTC.

As concerns this clonotype: Being one base from a much bigger clone, this may be a read error. The V call is TRBV28, the J call TRBJ2-7; unclear D gene. CDR3 length: 13 residues. The V gene's germline CDR1 is MDHEN and CDR2 SYDVKM. CDR3 in DNA: TGTGCCAACAGTTTATCGACTCTCGACGAGCAGTACTTC. This gives the protein CANSLSTLDEQYF.

This clonotype has a single count. This sequence may be a read error, since a much larger clone differs from it by one base. The chain uses TRBV6-1 and TRBJ1-1; D is uncertain. Germline CDR1 is MNHNS and CDR2 is SASEGT. V was pared by 5 bases and J by 0 bases, with 13 bases between. CDR3 size: 15 residues. CDR3 sequence reads: CASSYGFEMNTEAFF. In nucleotides, the CDR3 is TGTGCCAGCAGTTATGGGTTTGAAATGAACACTGAAGCTTTCTTT.

This clonotype appeared many times. The rearrangement joins TRBV4-3 to TRBJ1-1; D not certain. Germline-derived CDR1 and CDR2 are LGHNA and YSLEER. The CDR3 loop spans 13 amino acids. Trimming stripped 0 bases from V and 8 bases from J, with 10 bases between. The CDR3 DNA follows: TGCGCCAGCAGCCAAGATTTCTCGTTCGAAGCTTTCTTT. Encoded protein: CASSQDFSFEAFF.

The genes are TRBV27 and TRBJ1-2; perhaps TRBD1 as D (6 bases). The germline V gene has CDR1 MNHEY and CDR2 SMNVEV (reference sequence). V shed 3 bases and J shed 6 bases, with 14 bases lying between them. CDR3 size: 14 residues. CDR3 loop: CASSFQGLVNGYTF. Here the CDR3 DNA reads TGTGCCAGCAGTTTTCAGGGGTTGGTTAATGGCTACACCTTC.

This clonotype was seen at least ten times. This chain links TRBV20-1 with TRBJ2-7; 9 nucleotides agree with TRBD1. The CDR3 spans 15 residues. The germline gives CDR1 DFQATT, CDR2 SNEGSKA (reference sequence). The ends lost 4 bases at V and 3 bases at J; junction bases unmatched: 10. CDR3 sequence reads: CSAITSGQGHYEQYF. The CDR3 coding sequence is TGCAGTGCTATAACCTCGGGACAGGGCCACTACGAGCAGTACTTC.

A note on this clonotype: Sequence at one end of the junction differs from germline and may be a read error. The genes are TRBV19 and TRBJ2-1, with TRBD1 as a possible D gene (6 bases). The CDR3 loop spans 15 amino acids. Germline V CDR1 and CDR2: LNHDA, SQIVND (reference sequence). The CDR3 region is CASSIGSRGYSEQFF. In DNA, the CDR3 is TGTGCCAGTAGTATTGGTTCCAGGGGATACAGTGAGCAGTTCTTC. Together with reference TRBV19 and TRBJ2-1, the CDR3 gives the full variable domain: DGGITQSPKYLFRKEGQNVTLSCEQNLNHDAMYWYRQDPGQGLRLIYYSQIVNDFQKGDIAEGYSVSREKKESFPLTVTSAQKNPTAFYLCASSIGSRGYSEQFFGPGTRLTVL.

About this clonotype itself: This may be a read error: a much more frequent sequence differs by one nucleotide. Since no conserved phenylalanine or tryptophan closes the CDR3, a read error is the likely cause. The chain links TRBV5-5 to TRBJ2-5, with 8 nucleotides matching TRBD1. The V gene's germline CDR1 is SGHKS and CDR2 YYEKEE (reference sequence). Trimming cost V 4 bases and J 1 base; bases outside gene matches: 3. The CDR3 has 14 residues. The CDR3 nucleotides read TGTGCCAGCAGCCCGACAGGGGTCCAAGAGACCCAGTACTCC. It specifies CASSPTGVQETQYS.

This clonotype was observed many times. The V gene is TRBV5-1, the J gene TRBJ1-1; D not resolved. The CDR3 is 14 residues long. Germline values: CDR1 SGHRS, CDR2 YFSETQ. Trimming stripped 0 bases from V and 1 base from J, with 7 bases between. The CDR3 sequence is CASSLVAGNTEAFF. The DNA for the CDR3 is TGCGCCAGCAGCTTGGTTGCAGGGAACACTGAAGCTTTCTTT.

The gene calls are TRBV12-5 and TRBJ2-1; 7 positions match TRBD2. This CDR3 has 14 amino acids. Per the germline V gene, CDR1 is LGHNT and CDR2 is FRNRAP. V trimming: 4 bases; J trimming: 3 bases; junction bases outside the gene matches: 3. The CDR3 coding sequence is TGTGCTAGTGGTTATGGGGGGGGCTACAATGAGCAGTTCTTC. It translates to CASGYGGGYNEQFF.

This clonotype was observed a few times. This sequence joins TRBV9 and TRBJ2-2; the D is unclear. V was shortened by 3 bases and J by 0 bases, with 9 bases between the two germline ends. Germline CDR1 and CDR2: SGDLS and YYNGEE. The CDR3 totals 15 residues. DNA for the CDR3: TGTGCCAGCAGCGCCAATAACCCGAACACCGGGGAGCTGTTTTTT. Its translation: CASSANNPNTGELFF.

This clonotype was seen ten or more times. J is TRBJ2-3 and V is TRBV12-3 or TRBV12-4; the D gene could be TRBD1 or TRBD2 (5 bases each). Deletions cut 1 base from V and 2 bases from J, with 13 bases between. The CDR3 is 16 residues long. This CDR3 reads CASSLDTGRFTDTQYF. CDR3 nucleotide sequence: TGTGCCAGCAGTTTAGATACGGGGCGCTTCACAGATACGCAGTATTTT.

V and J are TRBV9 and TRBJ2-1; TRBD1 might be the D (5 bases). Trimming pared 2 bases from V and 0 bases from J, leaving 15 bases between. CDR3 size: 17 residues. Looked up from germline, CDR1 is SGDLS and CDR2 is YYNGEE. The CDR3: CASSVFRASNSYNEQFF. The CDR3 nucleotides read TGTGCCAGCAGCGTTTTCAGGGCTTCGAACTCCTACAATGAGCAGTTCTTC.

The table lists this clonotype with a few counts. The CDR3, as DNA: TGTGCCAGCAGTCCGGGACAGGGTTGGAATCAGCCCCAGCATTTT. This codes for CASSPGQGWNQPQHF. The rearrangement uses TRBV12-3 or TRBV12-4 and TRBJ1-5; TRBD1 matches 9 bases. The V and J ends lost 5 bases and 4 bases, in that order; junction bases with no gene match: 6. The length of the CDR3 is 15 residues.

V and J are TRBV4-3 and TRBJ2-4; possible D gene TRBD2, 5 bases. This CDR3 spans 15 amino acids. Germline lookup yields CDR1 LGHNA and CDR2 YSLEER. Trimming took 1 base from V and 1 from J, leaving 8 bases between them. This CDR3 reads CASSQVGGAKNIQYF. CDR3 DNA: TGCGCCAGCAGCCAAGTGGGCGGGGCCAAAAACATTCAGTACTTC.

The sample holds a few counts of this clonotype. The chain employs TRBV6-2 or TRBV6-3 and TRBJ2-5; D possibly uses TRBD1 or TRBD2 (5 bases each). V gave up 6 bases and J gave up 0 bases, with 11 bases separating them. CDR3 length equals 14 residues. From germline, CDR1 is MNHEY and CDR2 SVGEGT. CDR3 sequence: CASSPWGYQETQYF. CDR3 DNA: TGTGCCAGCAGCCCATGGGGGTACCAAGAGACCCAGTACTTC.

This clonotype showed up just a few times. This may be a read error: a much more frequent sequence differs by one nucleotide. The gene calls are TRBV2 and TRBJ2-7, with D unclear. Looked up from germline, CDR1 is SNHLY and CDR2 is FYNNEI. The CDR3 totals 16 residues. Deletions cut 4 bases from V and 2 bases from J, with 18 bases between. The CDR3 loop is CASSGAQASIAYEQYF. The CDR3, as DNA: TGTGCCAGCAGTGGAGCCCAGGCCTCTATAGCCTACGAGCAGTACTTC.

This clonotype came up many times. This sequence joins TRBV5-5 and TRBJ1-1, with 7 nucleotides matching TRBD1. In germline, CDR1 is SGHKS, CDR2 YYEKEE (reference sequence). The length of the CDR3 is 14 residues. The trim removed 3 bases at V and 1 base at J, leaving 3 bases unmatched. The CDR3 protein is CASSWTGGNTEAFF. CDR3 sequence (DNA): TGTGCCAGCAGCTGGACAGGAGGGAACACTGAAGCTTTCTTT. The entire variable domain, with the rest obtained from reference TRBV5-5 and TRBJ1-1, is as follows: DAGVTQSPTHLIKTRGQQVTLRCSPISGHKSVSWYQQVLGQGPQFIFQYYEKEERGRGNFPDRFSARQFPNYSSELNVNALLLGDSALYLCASSWTGGNTEAFFGQGTRLTVV.

This clonotype came up many times. The genes are TRBV28 and TRBJ2-7; the D is unclear. Germline assignment: CDR1 MDHEN and CDR2 SYDVKM. This CDR3 comprises 13 residues. V lost 2 bases, J lost 2 bases, and 7 bases lay in between. The CDR3 DNA sequence: TGTGCCAGCAGTTTAGGGCAAACCTACGAGCAGTACTTC. Protein: CASSLGQTYEQYF. The variable domain in full, completed from reference TRBV28 and TRBJ2-7, reads DVKVTQSSRYLVKRTGEKVFLECVQDMDHENMFWYRQDPGLGLRLIYFSYDVKMKEKGDIPEGYSVSREKKERFSLILESASTNQTSMYLCASSLGQTYEQYFGPGTRLTVT.